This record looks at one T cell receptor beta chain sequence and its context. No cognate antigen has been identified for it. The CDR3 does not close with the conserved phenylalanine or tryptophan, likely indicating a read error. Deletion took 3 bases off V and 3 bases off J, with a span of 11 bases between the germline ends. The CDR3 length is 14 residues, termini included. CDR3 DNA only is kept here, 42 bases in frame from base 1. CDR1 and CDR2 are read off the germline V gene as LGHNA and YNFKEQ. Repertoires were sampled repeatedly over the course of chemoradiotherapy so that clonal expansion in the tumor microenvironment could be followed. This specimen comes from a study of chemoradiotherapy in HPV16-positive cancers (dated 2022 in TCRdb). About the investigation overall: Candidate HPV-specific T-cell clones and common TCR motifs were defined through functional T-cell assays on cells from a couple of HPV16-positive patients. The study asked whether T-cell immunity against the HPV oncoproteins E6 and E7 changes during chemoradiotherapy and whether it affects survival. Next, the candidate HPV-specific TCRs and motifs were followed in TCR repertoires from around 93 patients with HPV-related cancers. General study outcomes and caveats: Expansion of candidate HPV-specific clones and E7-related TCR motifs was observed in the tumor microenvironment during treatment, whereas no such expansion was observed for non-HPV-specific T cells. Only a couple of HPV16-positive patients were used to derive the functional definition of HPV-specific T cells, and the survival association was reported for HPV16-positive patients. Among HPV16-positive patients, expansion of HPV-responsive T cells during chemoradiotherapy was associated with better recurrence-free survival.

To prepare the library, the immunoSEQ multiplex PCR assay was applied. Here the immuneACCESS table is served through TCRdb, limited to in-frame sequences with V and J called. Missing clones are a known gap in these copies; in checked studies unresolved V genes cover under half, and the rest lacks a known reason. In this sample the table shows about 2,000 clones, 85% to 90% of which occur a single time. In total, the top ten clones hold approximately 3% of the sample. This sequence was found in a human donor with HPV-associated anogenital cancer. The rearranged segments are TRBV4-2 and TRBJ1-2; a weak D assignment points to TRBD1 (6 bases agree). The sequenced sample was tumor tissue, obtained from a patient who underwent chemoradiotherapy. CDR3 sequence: CASSQTGDHYGYTS. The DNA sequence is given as TGTGCCAGCAGCCAGACAGGAGACCACTATGGCTACACCTCC.